Below are 2 T cell receptor beta chains sequenced from a single sample in a study of blood T cells in healthy people across ages. Next came a second PCR, run for about 6 to 11 cycles, which used a sample-barcoded 5' primer along with a J-beta primer mix. TCRdb redid the calling of the 5' RACE reads with MiXCR, one entry per CDR3 protein. Of roughly 800,000 distinct CDR3 sequences in the sample, nearly 60% are singletons; the top ten hold roughly 22%. Sequencing input: blood. Source of these receptors: a man aged 30-40 years in good health.

The rearrangement joins TRBV12-3 or TRBV12-4 to TRBJ1-1; possibly TRBD1 for D (6 bases). Trimming pared 5 bases from V and 5 bases from J, leaving 15 bases between. The CDR3 has 14 residues. The CDR3 is CASSLQGRRTEAFF. DNA for the CDR3: TGTGCCAGCAGTCTACAGGGACGGAGGACTGAAGCTTTCTTT.

The gene calls are TRBV7-9 and TRBJ2-7; no reliable D call. The V and J ends lost 8 bases and 0 bases respectively, with 8 bases between them. The CDR3 totals 12 residues. Germline CDR1 and CDR2: SEHNR and FQNEAQ (reference sequence). The CDR3 bases are TGTGCCAGCCACGGCAGCTCCTACGAGCAGTACTTC. Its protein product is CASHGSSYEQYF. The full variable domain, with the rest looked up from reference TRBV7-9 and TRBJ2-7, is DTGVSQNPRHKITKRGQNVTFRCDPISEHNRLYWYRQTLGQGPEFLTYFQNEAQLEKSRLLSDRFSAERPKGSFSTLEIQRTEQGDSAMYLCASHGSSYEQYFGPGTRLTVT.